A selection of T cell receptor beta chains follows, all from one sample in a study of blood T cells in healthy people across ages. TCRdb reprocessed the 5' RACE reads via MiXCR and lists one record per CDR3 protein. The data contain around 500,000 distinct CDR3 sequences, 40% to 50% of them singletons. Material: blood. Receptors were obtained from a man older than 75 in good health. Each CDR3 is given with its conserved first and last residue. Each record gives: D gene, J gene, V gene, clone size, CDR3 protein, CDR3 DNA. The D gene is left open where the match is weak. Clone size is shown for a subset of rows, as once, few, many or a class of expanded clone.

TRBD1,TRBJ2-7,TRBV13,-,CASTQGQTYEQYF,TGTGCCAGCACGCAGGGACAGACCTACGAGCAGTACTTC
TRBD2,TRBJ2-7,TRBV4-2,-,CASSRETSGAYEQYF,TGTGCCAGCAGCCGAGAAACTAGCGGAGCCTACGAGCAGTACTTC
-,TRBJ2-7,TRBV11-2,-,CASSRGGLGDIEQYF,TGTGCCAGCAGCAGGGGGGGACTGGGGGACATCGAGCAGTACTTC
-,TRBJ2-5,TRBV7-2,many,CASSTDYYQETQYF,TGTGCCAGCAGCACCGACTATTACCAAGAGACCCAGTACTTC
TRBD1,TRBJ2-7,TRBV7-3,-,CASSAAGTGVHEQYF,TGTGCCAGCAGCGCTGCCGGGACAGGGGTCCACGAGCAGTACTTC
-,TRBJ2-4,TRBV5-6,many,CASSLVAKNIQYF,TGTGCCAGCAGCTTGGTAGCCAAAAACATTCAGTACTTC
-,TRBJ1-2,TRBV6-6,-,CVCSFPTGGVGYTF,TGTGTCTGCAGTTTTCCGACAGGAGGGGTAGGCTACACCTTC
-,TRBJ2-1,TRBV10-3,many,CAISESNQGNNEQFF,TGTGCCATCAGTGAGTCGAATCAGGGGAACAATGAGCAGTTCTTC
-,TRBJ1-6,TRBV9,-,CASSPSGGQGNSPLHF,TGTGCCAGCAGCCCCTCCGGAGGGCAGGGGAATTCACCCCTCCACTTT
TRBD1,TRBJ1-1,TRBV6-6,many,CASSLTGVNTEAFF,TGTGCCAGCAGTCTGACAGGGGTGAACACTGAAGCTTTCTTT
-,TRBJ2-5,TRBV3-1,few,CASSPLAIRETQYF,TGTGCCAGCAGCCCCTTAGCGATCAGGGAGACCCAGTACTTC
-,TRBJ2-7,TRBV4-3,-,CTSSQFRDGRYEQYF,TGCACCAGCAGCCAATTCCGGGACGGACGCTACGAGCAGTACTTC
TRBD2,TRBJ2-7,TRBV7-2,-,CASTTGLAAYEQYF,TGTGCCAGCACCACCGGACTAGCAGCATACGAGCAGTACTTC
-,TRBJ1-6,TRBV9,-,CASSVAPGGGGGSPLHF,TGTGCCAGCAGCGTAGCCCCAGGAGGTGGGGGTGGCTCACCCCTCCACTTT
-,TRBJ1-6,TRBV6-6,-,CASSDSRDSPLHF,TGTGCCAGCAGTGACTCTCGGGATTCACCCCTCCACTTT
-,TRBJ2-3,TRBV9,-,CASSPRGSGLRTDTQYF,TGTGCCAGCAGCCCCCGGGGTAGCGGTTTACGCACAGATACGCAGTATTTT
TRBD1,TRBJ2-1,TRBV18,-,CASSPYAGQDNEQFF,TGTGCCAGCTCACCCTACGCTGGACAGGACAATGAGCAGTTCTTC
TRBD1,TRBJ1-1,TRBV3-1,few,CASSQPTGEGNTEAFF,TGTGCCAGCAGCCAACCTACAGGGGAGGGAAACACTGAAGCTTTCTTT
-,TRBJ2-4,TRBV20-1,-,CSARERDIAKNIQYF,TGCAGTGCTAGAGAGCGGGATATAGCCAAAAACATTCAGTACTTC
-,TRBJ1-5,TRBV4-1,few,CASSQDPGVNQPQHF,TGCGCCAGCAGCCAAGATCCAGGGGTGAATCAGCCCCAGCATTTT
-,TRBJ2-7,TRBV27,-,CASSLGVWSEQYF,TGTGCCAGCAGTTTGGGGGTCTGGTCGGAGCAGTACTTC
-,TRBJ1-2,TRBV6-6,many,CASSPRQVDSGYTF,TGTGCCAGCAGTCCGCGACAGGTCGACTCTGGCTACACCTTC
TRBD2,TRBJ2-1,TRBV20-1,-,CSASPERWGGVYNEQFF,TGCAGTGCTAGTCCTGAAAGATGGGGGGGTGTCTACAATGAGCAGTTCTTC
TRBD2,TRBJ2-5,TRBV3-1,few,CASSPTSGDLAEQYF,TGTGCCAGCAGCCCGACTAGCGGGGACCTTGCTGAGCAGTACTTC
TRBD2,TRBJ2-5,TRBV12-3/TRBV12-4,-,CAGSLSGGDFFKTQYF,TGTGCCGGCAGTCTGTCTGGGGGGGACTTTTTTAAGACCCAGTACTTC
-,TRBJ1-1,TRBV12-5,-,CASGYSGKIEAFF,TGTGCTAGTGGTTACAGTGGAAAGATTGAAGCTTTCTTT
TRBD2,TRBJ2-7,TRBV24-1,-,CATSDLQGTSGSLSNEQYF,TGTGCCACCAGTGATTTGCAAGGGACTAGCGGGAGTTTGAGTAATGAGCAGTACTTC
TRBD1,TRBJ1-2,TRBV7-6,-,CASSLGTGGVVYTF,TGTGCCAGCAGCTTAGGGACAGGGGGAGTTGTCTACACCTTC
-,TRBJ2-3,TRBV7-9,once,CASSSGTGDADTQYF,TGTGCCAGCAGCTCCGGCACGGGAGACGCGGATACGCAGTATTTT
-,TRBJ2-1,TRBV6-5,many,CASRTGYNEQFF,TGTGCCAGCAGAACAGGGTATAATGAGCAGTTCTTC
-,TRBJ2-7,TRBV20-1,few,CSARDQRDTDYEQYF,TGCAGTGCTAGAGATCAGAGGGACACCGACTACGAGCAGTACTTC
-,TRBJ1-6,TRBV3-1,-,CASSQGGTGQGSPLHF,TGTGCCAGCAGCCAAGGAGGGACGGGTCAAGGTTCACCCCTCCACTTT
TRBD2,TRBJ2-3,TRBV7-8,-,CASSPSGRNPTDTQYF,TGTGCCAGCAGCCCTAGCGGGAGGAACCCCACAGATACGCAGTATTTT
-,TRBJ2-2,TRBV12-3/TRBV12-4,-,CASSLMPPGDTGELFF,TGTGCCAGCAGTTTAATGCCCCCGGGCGACACCGGGGAGCTGTTTTTT
-,TRBJ1-1,TRBV15,-,CATSRGAGRTEVFF,TGTGCCACCAGCAGAGGTGCGGGACGCACTGAAGTTTTCTTT
-,TRBJ1-1,TRBV24-1,-,CATSDLGQEQNTEAFF,TGTGCCACCAGTGATTTAGGGCAGGAGCAAAACACTGAAGCTTTCTTT
TRBD2,TRBJ2-7,TRBV4-3,few,CASSQDLKRTSEYSYEQYF,TGCGCCAGCAGCCAAGATTTAAAAAGGACTAGCGAGTACTCCTACGAGCAGTACTTC
-,TRBJ2-7,TRBV12-3/TRBV12-4,-,CASSFDREESYEQYF,TGTGCCAGCAGTTTCGACAGGGAGGAATCCTACGAGCAGTACTTC
-,TRBJ1-5,TRBV7-2,-,CASSSQGVGQPQHF,TGTGCCAGCAGCTCGCAGGGTGTGGGACAGCCCCAGCATTTT
TRBD2,TRBJ2-7,TRBV28,-,CASSLPGTSGYEQYF,TGTGCCAGCAGTCTTCCCGGGACTAGCGGCTACGAGCAGTACTTC
-,TRBJ2-4,TRBV6-5,few,CASSYSRIRGKNIQYF,TGTGCCAGCAGTTACTCGCGGATCCGGGGCAAAAACATTCAGTACTTC
TRBD1,TRBJ1-6,TRBV19,-,CASSIGSGTGITSPLHF,TGTGCCAGTAGTATTGGCTCCGGGACAGGGATTACTTCACCCCTCCACTTT
-,TRBJ2-4,TRBV30,-,CAWRAQNLGKNIQYF,TGTGCCTGGAGGGCCCAGAATCTAGGCAAAAACATTCAGTACTTC
-,TRBJ1-2,TRBV6-6,-,CASSYTIDGDSSRGYTF,TGTGCCAGCAGTTACACTATCGATGGGGACTCCTCTCGGGGCTACACCTTC
-,TRBJ2-1,TRBV5-1,-,CASSRAGGSYNEQFF,TGCGCCAGCAGCCGAGCGGGTGGGTCCTACAATGAGCAGTTCTTC
TRBD2,TRBJ2-2,TRBV20-1,-,CSARGRASGYTGELFF,TGCAGTGCTAGAGGGCGTGCTAGCGGATACACCGGGGAGCTGTTTTTT
-,TRBJ2-7,TRBV11-1,few,CASSLGDVYEQYF,TGTGCCAGCAGCTTGGGGGACGTTTACGAGCAGTACTTC
TRBD1,TRBJ1-6,TRBV30,-,CAWSIPGQGNSPLHF,TGTGCCTGGAGTATTCCGGGACAGGGGAATTCACCCCTCCACTTT
TRBD1,TRBJ2-4,TRBV5-1,-,CASSLVSNRGHAKNIQYF,TGCGCCAGCAGCTTGGTGTCTAACAGGGGGCATGCCAAAAACATTCAGTACTTC
-,TRBJ2-1,TRBV5-1,-,CASSFGQVNNEQFF,TGCGCCAGCAGCTTTGGGCAGGTTAACAATGAGCAGTTCTTC
TRBD1,TRBJ2-7,TRBV18,-,CASSRTGGIYEQYF,TGTGCCAGCTCCAGGACAGGGGGAATCTACGAGCAGTACTTC
-,TRBJ1-6,TRBV20-1,few,CSARDSGIGNSPLHF,TGCAGTGCTAGAGATTCGGGGATCGGTAATTCACCCCTCCACTTT
-,TRBJ2-1,TRBV20-1,-,CSARGGPLRGNEQFF,TGCAGTGCTAGAGGGGGACCACTGAGGGGGAATGAGCAGTTCTTC
-,TRBJ2-7,TRBV5-1,-,CASRLGTRAQGEAQYF,TGCGCCAGCCGGCTGGGAACCCGCGCACAGGGAGAGGCCCAGTACTTC
-,TRBJ2-2,TRBV7-3,few,CASSSSTGELFF,TGTGCCAGCAGCTCGAGCACCGGGGAGCTGTTTTTT
TRBD1,TRBJ2-7,TRBV9,-,CASSQNRGYEQYF,TGTGCCAGCAGCCAGAACAGGGGATACGAGCAGTACTTC